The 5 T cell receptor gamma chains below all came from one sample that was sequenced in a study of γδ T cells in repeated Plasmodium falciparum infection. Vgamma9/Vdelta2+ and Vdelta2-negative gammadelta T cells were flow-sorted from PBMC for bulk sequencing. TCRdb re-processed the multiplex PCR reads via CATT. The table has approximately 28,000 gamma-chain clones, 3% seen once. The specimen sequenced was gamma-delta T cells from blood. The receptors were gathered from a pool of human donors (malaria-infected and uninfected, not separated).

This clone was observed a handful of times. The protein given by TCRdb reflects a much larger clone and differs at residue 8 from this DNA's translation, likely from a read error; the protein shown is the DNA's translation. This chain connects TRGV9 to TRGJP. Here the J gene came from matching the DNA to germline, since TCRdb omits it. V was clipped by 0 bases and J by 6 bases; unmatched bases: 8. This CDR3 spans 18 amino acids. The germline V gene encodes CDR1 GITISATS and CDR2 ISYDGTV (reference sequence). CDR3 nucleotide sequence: TGTGCCTTGTGGGAGGTGCGGAGTGGAGAGTTGGGCAAAAAAATCAAGGTATTT. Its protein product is CALWEVRSGELGKKIKVF.

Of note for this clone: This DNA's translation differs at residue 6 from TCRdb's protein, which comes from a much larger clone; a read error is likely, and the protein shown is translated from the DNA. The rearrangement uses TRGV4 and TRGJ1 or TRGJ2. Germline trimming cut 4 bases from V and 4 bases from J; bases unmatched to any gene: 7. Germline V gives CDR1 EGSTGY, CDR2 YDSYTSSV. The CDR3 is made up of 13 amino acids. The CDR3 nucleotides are TGTGCCACCTGGGACGTCCCGTATTATAAGAAACTCTTT. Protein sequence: CATWDVPYYKKLF.

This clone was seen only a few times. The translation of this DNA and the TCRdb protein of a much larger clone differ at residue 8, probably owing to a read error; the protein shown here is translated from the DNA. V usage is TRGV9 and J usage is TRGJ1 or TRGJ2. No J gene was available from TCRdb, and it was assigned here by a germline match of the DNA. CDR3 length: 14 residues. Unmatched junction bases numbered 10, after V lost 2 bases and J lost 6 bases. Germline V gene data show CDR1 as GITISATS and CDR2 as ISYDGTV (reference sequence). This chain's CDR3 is CALWEARMVYKKLF. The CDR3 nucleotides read TGTGCCTTGTGGGAGGCCCGTATGGTTTATAAGAAACTCTTT.

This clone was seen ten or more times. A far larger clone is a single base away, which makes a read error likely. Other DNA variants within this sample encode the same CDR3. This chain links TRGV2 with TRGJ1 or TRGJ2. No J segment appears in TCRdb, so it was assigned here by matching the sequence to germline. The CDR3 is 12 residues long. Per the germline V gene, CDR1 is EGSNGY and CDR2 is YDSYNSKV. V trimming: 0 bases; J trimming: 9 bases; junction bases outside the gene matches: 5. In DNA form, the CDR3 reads TGTGCCACCTGGGACGGGCCGGGTAAGAAACTCTTT. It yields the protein CATWDGPGKKLF.

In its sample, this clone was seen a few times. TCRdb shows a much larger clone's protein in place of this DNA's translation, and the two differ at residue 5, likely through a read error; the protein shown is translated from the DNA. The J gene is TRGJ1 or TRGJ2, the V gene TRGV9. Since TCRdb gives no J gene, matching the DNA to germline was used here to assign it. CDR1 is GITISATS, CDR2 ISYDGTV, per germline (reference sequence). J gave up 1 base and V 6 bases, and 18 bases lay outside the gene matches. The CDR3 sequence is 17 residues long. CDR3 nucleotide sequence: TGTGCCTTGTGGAACCAGCCGAACTACACAAATTATTATAAGAAACTCTTT. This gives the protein CALWNQPNYTNYYKKLF.